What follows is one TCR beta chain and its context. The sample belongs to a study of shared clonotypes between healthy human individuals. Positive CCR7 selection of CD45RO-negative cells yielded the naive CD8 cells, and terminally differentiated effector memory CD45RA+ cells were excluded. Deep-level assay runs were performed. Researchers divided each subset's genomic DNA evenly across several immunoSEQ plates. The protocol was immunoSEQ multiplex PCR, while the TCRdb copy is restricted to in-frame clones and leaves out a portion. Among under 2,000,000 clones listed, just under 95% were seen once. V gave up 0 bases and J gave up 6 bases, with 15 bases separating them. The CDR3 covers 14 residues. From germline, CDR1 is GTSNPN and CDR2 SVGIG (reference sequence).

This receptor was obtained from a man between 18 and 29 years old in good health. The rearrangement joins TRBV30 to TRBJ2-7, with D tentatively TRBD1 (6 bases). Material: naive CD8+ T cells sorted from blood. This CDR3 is CAWSVSGGLGEQYF. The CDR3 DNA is TGTGCCTGGAGTGTATCTGGGGGCCTTGGCGAGCAGTACTTC.